A selection of T cell receptor beta chains follows, all from one sample in a study of T cells after yellow fever vaccination. TCRdb recomputed calls from the 5' RACE reads with MiXCR, one row per CDR3 protein. The sample includes 200,000 to 300,000 distinct CDR3 sequences, 3.6% of them seen just once. This specimen consisted of PBMCs, obtained 15 days after the yellow fever booster vaccination. The receptors here all came from a man aged 18 to 30 who received the YFV17D yellow fever vaccine. Both conserved end residues are part of each CDR3. Each record gives: V gene, clone size, J gene, D gene, CDR3 DNA, CDR3 protein. A D gene is named only where the DNA matches it firmly. Where a row states a size, it is once, few, many or the class of an expanded clone; other rows omit it.

V: TRBV29-1
size: few
J: TRBJ1-2
D: TRBD1
DNA: TGCAGCGTTCCGCAGGGGGCTCTTAACTATGGCTACACCTTC
CDR3: CSVPQGALNYGYTF

V: TRBV11-3
size: many
J: TRBJ2-7
D: TRBD2
DNA: TGTGCCAGCAGTCCCGGGAGGAGCTCCTACGAGCAGTACTTC
CDR3: CASSPGRSSYEQYF

V: TRBV6-6
size: many
J: TRBJ2-5
D: NA
DNA: TGTGCCAGCAGTTACGGCGAGCAAGAGACCCAGTACTTC
CDR3: CASSYGEQETQYF

V: TRBV5-1
size: few
J: TRBJ1-1
D: TRBD1
DNA: TGCGCCAGCAGCTCGGGACAGGTCGCTGAAGCTTTCTTT
CDR3: CASSSGQVAEAFF

V: TRBV10-3
size: many
J: TRBJ2-5
D: NA
DNA: TGTGCCATCAGTGACTTGGGGGGGGCCCTCCAAGAGACCCAGTACTTC
CDR3: CAISDLGGALQETQYF

V: TRBV6-5
size: many
J: TRBJ1-1
D: TRBD1
DNA: TGTGCCAGCAGTTACGGGGACAGGGAGAACACTGAAGCTTTCTTT
CDR3: CASSYGDRENTEAFF

V: TRBV5-1
size: many
J: TRBJ2-3
D: TRBD2
DNA: TGCGCCAGCCTACCGGGACTAGCGGGGGGGCGGACAGATACGCAGTATTTT
CDR3: CASLPGLAGGRTDTQYF

V: TRBV6-2/TRBV6-3
size: many
J: TRBJ2-5
D: TRBD1
DNA: TGTGCCAGCAGTCACAACAGGGGTGGCCAAGAGACCCAGTACTTC
CDR3: CASSHNRGGQETQYF

V: TRBV5-1
size: many
J: TRBJ1-1
D: TRBD1
DNA: TGCGCCAGCAGCCCCGTCGGCCTGACAGGGACCACTGAAGCTTTCTTT
CDR3: CASSPVGLTGTTEAFF

V: TRBV5-4
size: many
J: TRBJ2-7
D: NA
DNA: TGTGCCAGCAGCCCGACGGGGGCCTCCTACGAGCAGTACTTC
CDR3: CASSPTGASYEQYF

V: TRBV5-1
size: many
J: TRBJ2-5
D: NA
DNA: TGCGCCAGCAGTTCAACCGGGTCCGAAGAGACCCAGTACTTC
CDR3: CASSSTGSEETQYF

V: TRBV24-1
size: many
J: TRBJ1-4
D: NA
DNA: TGTGCCACCAGTGATTTCAGGGCCGAAAAACTGTTTTTT
CDR3: CATSDFRAEKLFF

V: TRBV7-2
size: many
J: TRBJ1-3
D: NA
DNA: TGTGCCAGCAGCTTCATGGCGGGTTCTGGAAACACCATATATTTT
CDR3: CASSFMAGSGNTIYF

V: TRBV19
size: NA
J: TRBJ1-2
D: NA
DNA: TGTGCCACCGGCTCGGGGAACTATGGCTACACCTTC
CDR3: CATGSGNYGYTF

V: TRBV7-2
size: few
J: TRBJ1-2
D: NA
DNA: TGTGCCAGCAGCTTAACTGAGGGGAACTATGGCTACACCTTC
CDR3: CASSLTEGNYGYTF

V: TRBV4-2
size: few
J: TRBJ2-5
D: NA
DNA: TGTGCCAGCAGCCAAGATAATCGGAGGGATCGGGAGACCCAGTACTTC
CDR3: CASSQDNRRDRETQYF

V: TRBV5-5
size: many
J: TRBJ2-4
D: NA
DNA: TGTGCCAGCAGCTTGTATGGGATCATTCAGTACTTC
CDR3: CASSLYGIIQYF

V: TRBV12-3/TRBV12-4
size: many
J: TRBJ1-6
D: NA
DNA: TGTGCCAGCAGCCAACGACAGAAAAATTCACCCCTCCACTTT
CDR3: CASSQRQKNSPLHF

V: TRBV5-6
size: many
J: TRBJ2-3
D: NA
DNA: TGTGCCAGCAGCTTGGAAGGGGCCCCGACAGATACGCAGTATTTT
CDR3: CASSLEGAPTDTQYF

V: TRBV12-3/TRBV12-4
size: many
J: TRBJ1-1
D: NA
DNA: TGTGCCAGCACCTCGGGAGGAACTGAAGCTTTCTTT
CDR3: CASTSGGTEAFF

V: TRBV18
size: many
J: TRBJ1-5
D: NA
DNA: TGTGCCAGCTCAGGCGGGGGTGATCAAGGGCAGCCCCAGCATTTT
CDR3: CASSGGGDQGQPQHF

V: TRBV29-1
size: many
J: TRBJ1-1
D: NA
DNA: TGCAGCGTTGAAGAAGAGTTCAACACTGAAGCTTTCTTT
CDR3: CSVEEEFNTEAFF

V: TRBV7-2
size: few
J: TRBJ1-2
D: NA
DNA: TGTGCCAGCAGCTTAGGGCAGGGCTCGGTATATGGCTACACCTTC
CDR3: CASSLGQGSVYGYTF

V: TRBV5-6
size: many
J: TRBJ2-1
D: NA
DNA: TGTGCCAGCAGCCACACAGCAAGCTCCTACAATGAGCAGTTCTTC
CDR3: CASSHTASSYNEQFF

V: TRBV7-3
size: many
J: TRBJ2-7
D: NA
DNA: TGTGCCAGCAGCTTAACCTCTTACTCCGAGCAGTACTTC
CDR3: CASSLTSYSEQYF

V: TRBV7-6
size: NA
J: TRBJ2-7
D: NA
DNA: TGTGCCAGCAGCTTAATTGACAGCTACGAGCAGTACTTC
CDR3: CASSLIDSYEQYF

V: TRBV7-3
size: many
J: TRBJ2-1
D: TRBD2
DNA: TGTGCCAGCAGCCCGCCCGGGGGGGACAATGAGCAGTTCTTC
CDR3: CASSPPGGDNEQFF

V: TRBV6-6
size: many
J: TRBJ1-1
D: NA
DNA: TGTGCCAGCAGTCCGAGAGAAGGGGCGAACACTGAAGCTTTCTTT
CDR3: CASSPREGANTEAFF

V: TRBV6-2/TRBV6-3
size: many
J: TRBJ2-1
D: NA
DNA: TGTGCCAGCAGCCCAACCCCGGATCGACCCTACAATGAGCAGTTCTTC
CDR3: CASSPTPDRPYNEQFF

V: TRBV12-3/TRBV12-4
size: many
J: TRBJ2-1
D: TRBD1
DNA: TGTGCCAGCAGTGCCCGGGACAGGGGGTGGAATGAGCAGTTCTTC
CDR3: CASSARDRGWNEQFF

V: TRBV5-1
size: many
J: TRBJ2-1
D: TRBD1
DNA: TGCGCCAGCAGCCAGGACAGGGATGAGCAGTTCTTC
CDR3: CASSQDRDEQFF

V: TRBV5-6
size: many
J: TRBJ2-1
D: TRBD2
DNA: TGTGCCAGCAGCTTATCGCCGGCGGGGGCCTACAATGAGCAGTTCTTC
CDR3: CASSLSPAGAYNEQFF

V: TRBV5-4
size: many
J: TRBJ1-3
D: NA
DNA: TGTGCCAGCAGGGAAAGTGGAGGTGGAAACACCATATATTTT
CDR3: CASRESGGGNTIYF

V: TRBV7-2
size: few
J: TRBJ1-1
D: NA
DNA: TGTGCCAGCAGCTTAGAATTGGCAGGGGTTAGGCATCTTGAAGCTTTCTTT
CDR3: CASSLELAGVRHLEAFF

V: TRBV27
size: many
J: TRBJ2-7
D: NA
DNA: TGTGCCAGCAGTTTATCCAGGGCCGGGGAGCAGTACTTC
CDR3: CASSLSRAGEQYF

V: TRBV29-1
size: many
J: TRBJ1-1
D: NA
DNA: TGCAGCGTCGTGCACCCGCCGAACACTGAAGCTTTCTTT
CDR3: CSVVHPPNTEAFF

V: TRBV5-5
size: many
J: TRBJ1-4
D: NA
DNA: TGTGCCAGCAGCTTGGTCAGCGCGTTTGAAAAACTGTTTTTT
CDR3: CASSLVSAFEKLFF

V: TRBV7-2
size: many
J: TRBJ2-3
D: TRBD2
DNA: TGTGCCAGCAGCTCACCGACTAGCGGGGGCCACTTTACCTCCTCACCAGATACGCAGTATTTT
CDR3: CASSSPTSGGHFTSSPDTQYF

V: TRBV7-2
size: NA
J: TRBJ2-3
D: TRBD2
DNA: TGTGCCAGCTACTGGGGGGGGATCGGCACAGATACGCAGTATTTT
CDR3: CASYWGGIGTDTQYF

V: TRBV12-3/TRBV12-4
size: many
J: TRBJ1-1
D: NA
DNA: TGTGCCAGCAGCCCTCGGGGCATGAACACTGAAGCTTTCTTT
CDR3: CASSPRGMNTEAFF

V: TRBV4-1
size: many
J: TRBJ2-5
D: NA
DNA: TGCGCCAGCAGCCCCCCGACGGCCTATGTGGAGACCCAGTACTTC
CDR3: CASSPPTAYVETQYF

V: TRBV4-3
size: many
J: TRBJ1-1
D: NA
DNA: TGCGCCAGCAGCCAACAGGGAAGGGGCGGCACTGAAGCTTTCTTT
CDR3: CASSQQGRGGTEAFF

V: TRBV12-5
size: many
J: TRBJ2-1
D: TRBD2
DNA: TGTGCTAGTGGTTTGGGAACTAGCGGGGGGGGCCACAATGAGCAGTTCTTC
CDR3: CASGLGTSGGGHNEQFF